The T cell receptor (beta chain) described here comes from a study of blood T cell repertoires in COVID-19. V lost 0 bases, J lost 1 base, and 13 bases lay in between. CDR3 length equals 16 residues. Germline values: CDR1 KGHSH, CDR2 LQKENI. Clones were read by immunoSEQ multiplex PCR, and TCRdb kept only the in-frame ones, dropping some. The sample holds approximately 180,000 clones, approximately 87% seen once. The sequenced sample was peripheral blood. The receptor comes from a woman aged 70-85 years with COVID-19, enrolled during active disease. This chain connects TRBV18 to TRBJ2-7, with D possibly being TRBD1 (5 bases). The CDR3 bases are TGTGCCAGCTCACCACCGCGTACAGGCCCTTCCTACGAGCAGTACTTC. Its translation is CASSPPRTGPSYEQYF.